This is a list of T cell receptor beta chains from one sample in a study of shared clonotypes between healthy human individuals. Produced via immunoSEQ multiplex PCR; TCRdb's table is partial and in-frame only. The table includes approximately 2.5 million clones, 93% detected once. The sequenced sample was naive CD4+ T cells from PBMCs. These receptors were collected from a man younger than 35 in good health. Some clones in this sample may be carry-over from other donors' samples. CDR3s include the opening cysteine and the closing phenylalanine or tryptophan. The D gene is left open where the match is weak. Size values are once, few and many counts, or a class for expanded clones, and some rows have none.

>TRBV28|TRBJ1-5|-|TRBD1
CASHRGANQPQHF
TGTGCCTCCCACAGGGGTGCAAATCAGCCCCAGCATTTT
>TRBV30|TRBJ2-7|-|-
CAWSVNRALEQYF
TGTGCCTGGAGTGTAAACAGGGCCCTCGAGCAGTACTTC
>TRBV14|TRBJ2-1|-|TRBD2
CASSRRTSGRGITVYNEQFF
TGTGCCAGCAGCCGCCGCACTAGCGGGAGGGGAATAACGGTGTACAATGAGCAGTTCTTC
>TRBV28|TRBJ2-7|-|-
CASSLGFRDISYEQYF
TGTGCCAGCAGTTTAGGATTCCGGGACATCTCCTACGAGCAGTACTTC
>TRBV30|TRBJ2-7|-|-
CAWSVPQGRYEQYF
TGTGCCTGGAGTGTCCCGCAGGGTCGGTACGAGCAGTACTTC
>TRBV15|TRBJ1-2|-|TRBD1
CATSSSQGANNYGYTF
TGTGCCACCAGCAGTAGTCAGGGGGCCAACAACTATGGCTACACCTTC
>TRBV6-5|TRBJ2-1|-|TRBD1
CASRGTGRNEQFF
TGTGCCAGCAGGGGGACAGGCAGAAATGAGCAGTTCTTC
>TRBV15|TRBJ2-3|-|-
CATSRGDGGDTQYF
TGTGCCACCAGCAGAGGGGACGGGGGAGATACGCAGTATTTT
>TRBV20-1|TRBJ2-1|-|-
CSGRRAGEQFF
TGCAGTGGTAGGAGGGCTGGTGAGCAGTTCTTC
>TRBV6-5|TRBJ1-2|-|TRBD1
CASSPPGGNYGYTF
TGTGCCAGCAGTCCCCCAGGGGGGAACTATGGCTACACCTTC
>TRBV18|TRBJ1-1|once|TRBD1
CASSLGQVENTEAFF
TGTGCCAGCTCACTGGGACAGGTGGAGAACACTGAAGCTTTCTTT
>TRBV5-5|TRBJ1-1|-|-
CASSPSWRTNTEAFF
TGTGCCAGCAGCCCCTCATGGAGGACCAACACTGAAGCTTTCTTT
>TRBV5-1|TRBJ2-3|-|TRBD2
CASSTMGLAGGPNTQYF
TGCGCCAGCAGCACCATGGGACTAGCGGGAGGGCCAAATACGCAGTATTTT
>TRBV28|TRBJ2-7|-|-
CASSLRFGGRGQYF
TGTGCCAGCAGTTTAAGATTCGGGGGGCGCGGGCAGTACTTC
>TRBV18|TRBJ2-1|-|-
CASSDFPGNEQFF
TGTGCCAGCTCAGATTTTCCGGGGAATGAGCAGTTCTTC
>TRBV5-4|TRBJ1-1|-|TRBD1
CASSFDRATEAFF
TGTGCCAGCAGCTTTGACAGGGCCACTGAAGCTTTCTTT
>TRBV15|TRBJ2-2|-|-
CATSRDNVAGELFF
TGTGCCACCAGCAGAGATAACGTTGCCGGGGAGCTGTTTTTT
>TRBV7-3|TRBJ2-1|-|TRBD2
CASSSLAGTSGYNEQFF
TGTGCCAGCAGCTCCTTAGCCGGGACTAGCGGGTACAATGAGCAGTTCTTC
>TRBV6-5|TRBJ2-7|once|TRBD2
CASSSLAVSSYEQYF
TGTGCCAGCAGTTCCCTAGCGGTCAGCTCCTACGAGCAGTACTTC
>TRBV11-2|TRBJ2-7|-|-
CASSRAGARREQYF
TGTGCCAGCAGCCGGGCGGGGGCGAGAAGAGAGCAGTACTTC
>TRBV21-1|TRBJ2-7|-|-
CAITRGTSGRGSYEQYF
TGTGCCATCACACGTGGGACTAGCGGAAGGGGGTCCTACGAGCAGTACTTC
>TRBV7-9|TRBJ1-2|-|-
CASSPTGEINYGYTF
TGTGCCAGCAGCCCGACAGGAGAAATTAACTATGGCTACACCTTC
>TRBV28|TRBJ2-5|-|-
CASSLTGIRETQYF
TGTGCCAGCAGTTTAACGGGGATAAGGGAGACCCAGTACTTC
>TRBV5-4|TRBJ1-4|-|-
CASSLAATNEKLFF
TGTGCCAGCAGCTTGGCGGCGACGAATGAAAAACTGTTTTTT
>TRBV28|TRBJ2-2|-|TRBD2
CASSPIGAGVGTGELFF
TGTGCCAGCAGTCCCATCGGGGCGGGAGTAGGAACCGGGGAGCTGTTTTTT
>TRBV7-2|TRBJ2-7|-|-
CASSPGQVYEQYF
TGTGCCAGCAGCCCCGGGCAGGTCTACGAGCAGTACTTC
>TRBV29-1|TRBJ2-1|-|TRBD2
CSGCGGGRRDEQFF
TGCAGCGGGTGCGGCGGGGGGCGGAGGGATGAGCAGTTCTTC
>TRBV7-9|TRBJ2-7|-|TRBD1
CASSLRDSSYEQYF
TGTGCCAGCAGCTTACGGGACAGTTCCTACGAGCAGTACTTC
>TRBV27|TRBJ2-3|-|TRBD2
CASSFASGDTQYF
TGTGCCAGCAGTTTTGCTAGCGGTGATACGCAGTATTTT